This T cell receptor beta chain comes out of a study of blood T cells in healthy people across ages. V was pared by 6 bases and J by 11 bases, with 11 bases of the junction left unmatched. CDR1 and CDR2 (germline): SNHLY, FYNNEI. The CDR3 is made up of 13 amino acids. With respect to this clonotype: The antigen is not known.

Primers used in a second PCR of roughly 6 to 11 cycles were a sample-barcoded 5' primer and a J-beta primer mix. TCRdb re-called the 5' RACE reads through MiXCR, storing one row per CDR3 protein. This table has roughly 2 million distinct CDR3 sequences, about 50% appearing once. Study-level results: Roughly linear age-related decline in beta diversity appeared, significant by age roughly 40.

Material for sequencing was blood. The receptor was derived from a woman aged 35 to 49 in good health. This chain uses TRBV2 with TRBJ2-5; 8 nucleotides align to TRBD2. The CDR3 nucleotides are TGTGCCAGCAGGGGACTAGACTTAGATGAGCAGTACTTC. This translates into CASRGLDLDEQYF.